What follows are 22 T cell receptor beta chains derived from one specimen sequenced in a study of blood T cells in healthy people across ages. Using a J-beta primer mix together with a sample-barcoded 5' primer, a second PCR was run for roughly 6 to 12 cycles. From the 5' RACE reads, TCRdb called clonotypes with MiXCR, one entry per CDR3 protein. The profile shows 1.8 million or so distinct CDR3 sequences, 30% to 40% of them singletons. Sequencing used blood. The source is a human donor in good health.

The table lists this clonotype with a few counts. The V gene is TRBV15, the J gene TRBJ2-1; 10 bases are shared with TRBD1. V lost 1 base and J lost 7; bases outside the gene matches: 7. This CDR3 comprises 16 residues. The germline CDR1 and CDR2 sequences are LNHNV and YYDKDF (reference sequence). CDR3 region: CATSRGRDRGKNEQFF. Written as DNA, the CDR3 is TGTGCCACCAGCAGAGGCCGGGACAGGGGTAAGAATGAGCAGTTCTTC.

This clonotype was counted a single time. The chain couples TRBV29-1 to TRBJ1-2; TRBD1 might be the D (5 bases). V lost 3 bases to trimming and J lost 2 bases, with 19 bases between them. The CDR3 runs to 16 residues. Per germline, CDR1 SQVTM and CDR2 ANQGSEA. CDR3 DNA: TGCAGCGTTGATTTGACAGTGACGGCCAGAAACTATGGCTACACCTTC. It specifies CSVDLTVTARNYGYTF.

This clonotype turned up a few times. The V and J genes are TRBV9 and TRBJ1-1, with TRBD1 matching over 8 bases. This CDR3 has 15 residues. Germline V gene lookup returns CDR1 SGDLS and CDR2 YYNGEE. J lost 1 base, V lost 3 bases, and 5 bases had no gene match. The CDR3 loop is CASSAPGTGNTEAFF. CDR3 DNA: TGTGCCAGCAGCGCGCCCGGGACAGGGAACACTGAAGCTTTCTTT. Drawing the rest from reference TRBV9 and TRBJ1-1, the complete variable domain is DSGVTQTPKHLITATGQRVTLRCSPRSGDLSVYWYQQSLDQGLQFLIQYYNGEERAKGNILERFSAQQFPDLHSELNLSSLELGDSALYFCASSAPGTGNTEAFFGQGTRLTVV.

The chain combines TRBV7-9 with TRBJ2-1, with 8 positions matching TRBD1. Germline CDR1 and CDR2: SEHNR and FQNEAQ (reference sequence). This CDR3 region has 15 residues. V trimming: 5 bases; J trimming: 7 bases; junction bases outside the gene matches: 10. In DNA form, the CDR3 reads TGTGCCAGCAGCCTTTCTCGACAGGGGAGGAATGAGCAGTTCTTC. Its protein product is CASSLSRQGRNEQFF.

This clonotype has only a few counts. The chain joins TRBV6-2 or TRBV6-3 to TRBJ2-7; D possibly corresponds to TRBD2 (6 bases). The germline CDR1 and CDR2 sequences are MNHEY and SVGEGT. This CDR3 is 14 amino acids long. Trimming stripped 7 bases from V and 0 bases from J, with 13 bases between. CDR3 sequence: CASTSGLVSYEQYF. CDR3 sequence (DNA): TGTGCCAGCACGAGCGGGCTAGTCTCCTACGAGCAGTACTTC.

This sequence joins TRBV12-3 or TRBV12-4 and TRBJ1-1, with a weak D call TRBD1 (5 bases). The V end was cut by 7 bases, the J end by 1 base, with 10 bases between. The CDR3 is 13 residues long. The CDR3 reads CASNRQRNTEAFF. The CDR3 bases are TGTGCCAGCAATCGACAGAGGAACACTGAAGCTTTCTTT.

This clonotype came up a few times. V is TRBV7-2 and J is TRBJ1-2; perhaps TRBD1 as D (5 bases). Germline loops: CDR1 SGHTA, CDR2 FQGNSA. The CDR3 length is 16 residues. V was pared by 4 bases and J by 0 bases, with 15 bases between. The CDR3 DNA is TGTGCCAGCAGCTCCCGATCGGGGCAGGCTAACTATGGCTACACCTTC. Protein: CASSSRSGQANYGYTF. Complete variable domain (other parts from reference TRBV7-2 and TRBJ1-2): GAGVSQSPSNKVTEKGKDVELRCDPISGHTALYWYRQSLGQGLEFLIYFQGNSAPDKSGLPSDRFSAERTGGSVSTLTIQRTQQEDSAVYLCASSSRSGQANYGYTFGSGTRLTVV.

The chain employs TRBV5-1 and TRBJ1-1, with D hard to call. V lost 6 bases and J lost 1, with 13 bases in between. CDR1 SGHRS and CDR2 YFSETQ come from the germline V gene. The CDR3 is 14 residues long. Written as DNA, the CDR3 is TGCGCCAGCACTCCAACCCCGGGGAACACTGAAGCTTTCTTT. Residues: CASTPTPGNTEAFF. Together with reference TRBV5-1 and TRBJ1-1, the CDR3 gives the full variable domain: KAGVTQTPRYLIKTRGQQVTLSCSPISGHRSVSWYQQTPGQGLQFLFEYFSETQRNKGNFPGRFSGRQFSNSRSEMNVSTLELGDSALYLCASTPTPGNTEAFFGQGTRLTVV.

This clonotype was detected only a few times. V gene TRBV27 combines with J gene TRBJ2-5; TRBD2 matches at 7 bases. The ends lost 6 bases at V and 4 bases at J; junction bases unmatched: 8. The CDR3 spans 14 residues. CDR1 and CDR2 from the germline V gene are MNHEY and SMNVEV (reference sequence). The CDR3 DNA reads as TGTGCCAGCAGGAAAAGGGCGGGAGTAGAGACCCAGTACTTC. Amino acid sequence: CASRKRAGVETQYF.

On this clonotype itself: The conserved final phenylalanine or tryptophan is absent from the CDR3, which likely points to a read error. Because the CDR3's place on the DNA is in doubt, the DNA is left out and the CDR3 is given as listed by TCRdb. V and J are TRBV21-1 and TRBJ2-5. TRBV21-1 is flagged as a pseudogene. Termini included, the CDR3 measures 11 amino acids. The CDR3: CASSKAVEQYC.

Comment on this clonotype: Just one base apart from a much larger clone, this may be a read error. The CDR3 reads CASSIHRDGVRTDTQYF. The CDR3 DNA is TGTGCCAGTAGCATTCACCGGGACGGGGTGCGCACAGATACGCAGTATTTT. The V and J genes are TRBV19 and TRBJ2-3; D could derive from TRBD1 or TRBD2 (5 bases each). The germline CDR1 and CDR2 sequences are LNHDA and SQIVND (reference sequence). V shed 6 bases and J shed 1 base, with 20 bases lying between them. The CDR3 is made up of 17 amino acids.

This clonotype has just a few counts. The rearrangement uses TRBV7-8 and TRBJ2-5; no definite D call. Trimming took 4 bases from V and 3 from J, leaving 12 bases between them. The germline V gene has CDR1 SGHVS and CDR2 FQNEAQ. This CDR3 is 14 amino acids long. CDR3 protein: CASSYTLGKETQYF. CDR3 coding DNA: TGTGCCAGCAGCTATACGCTGGGGAAAGAGACCCAGTACTTC.

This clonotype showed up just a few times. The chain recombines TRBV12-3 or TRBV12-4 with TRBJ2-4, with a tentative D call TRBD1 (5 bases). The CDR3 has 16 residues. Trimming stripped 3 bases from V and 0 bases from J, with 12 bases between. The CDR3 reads CASSFQGARAKNIQYF. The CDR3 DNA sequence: TGTGCCAGCAGTTTTCAAGGGGCGCGAGCCAAAAACATTCAGTACTTC.

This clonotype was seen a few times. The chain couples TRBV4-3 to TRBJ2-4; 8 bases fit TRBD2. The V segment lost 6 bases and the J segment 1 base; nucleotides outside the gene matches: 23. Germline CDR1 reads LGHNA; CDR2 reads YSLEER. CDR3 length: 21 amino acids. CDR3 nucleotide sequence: TGCGCCAGCAGTCCGCTACCAAGGGAGACGAGCGGGGGAACCGCCAAAAACATTCAGTACTTC. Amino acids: CASSPLPRETSGGTAKNIQYF.

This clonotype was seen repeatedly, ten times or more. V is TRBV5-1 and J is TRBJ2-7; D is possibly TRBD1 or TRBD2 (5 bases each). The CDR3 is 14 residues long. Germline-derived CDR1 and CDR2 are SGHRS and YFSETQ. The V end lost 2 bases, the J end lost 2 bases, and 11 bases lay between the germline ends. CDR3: CASSFGGQAYEQYF. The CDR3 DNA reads TGCGCCAGCAGCTTTGGGGGTCAAGCCTACGAGCAGTACTTC.

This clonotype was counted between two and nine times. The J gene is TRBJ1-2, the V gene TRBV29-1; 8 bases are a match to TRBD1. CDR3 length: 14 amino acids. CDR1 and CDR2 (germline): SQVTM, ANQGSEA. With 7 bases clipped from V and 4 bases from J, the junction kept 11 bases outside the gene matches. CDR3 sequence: CSAPNGQGTYGYTF. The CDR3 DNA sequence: TGCAGCGCGCCGAACGGACAGGGCACCTATGGCTACACCTTC.

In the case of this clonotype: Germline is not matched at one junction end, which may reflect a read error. DNA of the CDR3: TGCAGTGCCCCGACTAGCGGGGGTAGATTAGAGACCCGGTACTTC. Translated, it gives CSAPTSGGRLETRYF. This chain connects TRBV20-1 to TRBJ2-5, with 12 bases aligning to TRBD2. Germline-derived CDR1 and CDR2 are DFQATT and SNEGSKA (reference sequence). The CDR3 runs 15 residues.

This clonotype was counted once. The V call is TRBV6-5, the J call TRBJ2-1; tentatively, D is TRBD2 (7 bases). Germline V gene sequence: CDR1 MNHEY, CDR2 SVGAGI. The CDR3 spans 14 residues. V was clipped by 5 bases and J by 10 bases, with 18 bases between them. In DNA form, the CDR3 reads TGTGCCAGCAGTGTACAAAGGGGGGGTAACGAGCAGTTCTTC. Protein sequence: CASSVQRGGNEQFF.

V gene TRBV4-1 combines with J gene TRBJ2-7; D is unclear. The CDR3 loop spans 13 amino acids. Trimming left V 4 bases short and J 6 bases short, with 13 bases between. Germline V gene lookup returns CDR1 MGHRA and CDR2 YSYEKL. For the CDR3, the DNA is TGCGCCAGCAGCCCGCACGAGGTTGGCGAGCAGTACTTC. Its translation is CASSPHEVGEQYF.

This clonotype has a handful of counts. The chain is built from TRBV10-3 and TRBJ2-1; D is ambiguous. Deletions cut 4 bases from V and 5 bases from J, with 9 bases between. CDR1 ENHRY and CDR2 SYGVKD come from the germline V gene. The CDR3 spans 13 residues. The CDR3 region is CAISGVIDNEQFF. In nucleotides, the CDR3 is TGTGCCATCAGTGGAGTTATTGACAATGAGCAGTTCTTC.

The CDR3 is CASRMGAGVETQYF. CDR3 coding DNA: TGTGCCAGCAGGATGGGAGCGGGGGTTGAGACCCAGTACTTC. The chain uses TRBV11-2 and TRBJ2-7, with 8 bases fitting TRBD2. Matching the DNA end better, TRBJ2-5 makes the J call doubtful. The germline gives CDR1 SGHAT, CDR2 FQNNGV. The CDR3 is 14 residues long.

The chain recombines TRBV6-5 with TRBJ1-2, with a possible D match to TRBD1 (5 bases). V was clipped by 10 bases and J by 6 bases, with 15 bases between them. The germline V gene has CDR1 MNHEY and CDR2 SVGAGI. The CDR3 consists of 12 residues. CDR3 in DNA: TGTGCCACCTCAGTAAGGGGCCATGGCTACACCTTC. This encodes CATSVRGHGYTF.